Below are 31 T cell receptor beta chains sequenced from a single sample in a study of vaccination and CD4 T cells after COVID-19. Once obtained from cultured CD4+ T cells, the DNA was sequenced using the Oncomine TCR Beta short-read assay. Each CDR3 protein gets one entry after TCRdb re-called the PCR reads with MiXCR. Here the sample spans fewer than 15,000 distinct CDR3 sequences, 55% to 65% being singletons. For these receptors, no antigen is known. The treatment denotes: approximately 11-day PBMC culture with coronavirus spike peptide pools or control peptides (ViraFEST assay). The sequenced sample was CD4+ T cells from blood, cultured in vitro, obtained before SARS-CoV-2 vaccination. The receptors were sampled from a human donor who had recovered from COVID-19.

This clonotype was counted once. The CDR3 DNA reads TGTGCCAGCAGCTACGGGAGAGTAAGGGACACTGAAGCTTTCTTT. This codes for CASSYGRVRDTEAFF. This sequence joins TRBV7-9 and TRBJ1-1, with D hard to call. The CDR3 covers 15 residues. The germline CDR1 and CDR2 sequences are SEHNR and FQNEAQ (reference sequence). V gave up 4 bases and J gave up 3 bases, with 15 bases separating them.

A few counts support this clonotype. In nucleotides, the CDR3 is TGTGCCAGCAGCGCGACAGGGTCCTACGAGCAGTACTTC. It specifies CASSATGSYEQYF. This sequence joins TRBV28 and TRBJ2-7; 7 positions match TRBD1. The V and J ends lost 6 bases and 1 base, in that order; junction bases with no gene match: 3. The CDR3 extends over 13 amino acids. CDR1 is MDHEN and CDR2 is SYDVKM in the germline V gene.

V is TRBV5-4 and J is TRBJ1-2; D might be TRBD1 (5 bases). The germline V and J ends were trimmed by 4 bases and 3 bases, with 16 bases remaining between them. This CDR3 spans 15 amino acids. Germline CDR1 reads SGHNT; CDR2 reads YYREEE (reference sequence). CDR3: CASSPGRGVDYGYTF. The CDR3 DNA reads TGTGCCAGCAGCCCCGGGAGGGGAGTGGACTATGGCTACACCTTC. The entire variable domain, with the rest obtained from reference TRBV5-4 and TRBJ1-2, is as follows: ETGVTQSPTHLIKTRGQQVTLRCSSQSGHNTVSWYQQALGQGPQFIFQYYREEENGRGNFPPRFSGLQFPNYSSELNVNALELDDSALYLCASSPGRGVDYGYTFGSGTRLTVV.

In its sample, this clonotype was seen a few times. The chain carries TRBV6-5 and TRBJ2-5; 11 nucleotides agree with TRBD2. The CDR3 loop spans 16 amino acids. J was trimmed by 0 bases and V by 4 bases; bases with no gene match: 4. Germline CDR1 MNHEY, CDR2 SVGAGI. The CDR3 sequence: CASSSGLAVYQETQYF. The CDR3 nucleotides read TGTGCCAGCAGTTCGGGACTAGCGGTTTACCAAGAGACCCAGTACTTC.

This chain connects TRBV7-8 to TRBJ2-5; the match to TRBD1 covers 8 bases. The germline V gene encodes CDR1 SGHVS and CDR2 FQNEAQ. The CDR3 covers 12 residues. The J segment lost 10 bases and the V segment lost 5 bases, leaving 6 bases of the junction unmatched. CDR3 DNA sequence: TGTGCCAGCAGCCCAGGACAGGGAGTCCAGTACTTC. Residues: CASSPGQGVQYF. Drawing the rest from reference TRBV7-8 and TRBJ2-5, the complete variable domain is GAGVSQSPRYKVAKRGQDVALRCDPISGHVSLFWYQQALGQGPEFLTYFQNEAQLDKSGLPSDRFFAERPEGSVSTLKIQRTQQEDSAVYLCASSPGQGVQYFGPGTRLLVL.

The V gene is TRBV28, the J gene TRBJ2-1; the match to TRBD2 covers 15 bases. Germline loops: CDR1 MDHEN, CDR2 SYDVKM. The CDR3 is 16 amino acids. Trimming removed 4 bases from V and 7 bases from J; junction bases left unmatched: 5. CDR3 nucleotide sequence: TGTGCCAGCAGTTGGACTAGCGGGAGGGCCTTGAATGAGCAGTTCTTC. It encodes CASSWTSGRALNEQFF. Full variable domain (missing parts from reference TRBV28 and TRBJ2-1): DVKVTQSSRYLVKRTGEKVFLECVQDMDHENMFWYRQDPGLGLRLIYFSYDVKMKEKGDIPEGYSVSREKKERFSLILESASTNQTSMYLCASSWTSGRALNEQFFGPGTRLTVL.

The chain carries TRBV20-1 and TRBJ2-1; D gene unclear. The CDR3 runs 14 residues. Germline-derived CDR1 and CDR2 are DFQATT and SNEGSKA (reference sequence). V lost 4 bases and J lost 6, with 16 bases in between. CDR3 sequence reads: CSANRQVQFNEQFF. CDR3 nucleotides: TGCAGTGCTAATCGTCAGGTACAATTCAATGAGCAGTTCTTC.

The rearrangement joins TRBV10-3 to TRBJ2-5; 7 nucleotides line up with TRBD2. The CDR3 covers 13 residues. Germline-derived CDR1 and CDR2 are ENHRY and SYGVKD. Trimming at V came to 6 bases and at J to 4 bases, leaving 5 bases not matched to a gene. CDR3 bases: TGTGCCATCAGCGCGGGAGCTTCAGAGACCCAGTACTTC. Its translation is CAISAGASETQYF.

This clonotype was detected only a few times. J is TRBJ1-5 and V is TRBV20-1, with 10 bases fitting TRBD1. Germline V gene lookup returns CDR1 DFQATT and CDR2 SNEGSKA (reference sequence). This CDR3 region has 14 residues. V lost 5 bases to trimming and J lost 6 bases; unmatched junction nucleotides: 7. In DNA, the CDR3 is TGCAGTGCTGAGGACAGGGGGTTTGGTCAGCCCCAGCATTTT. As protein: CSAEDRGFGQPQHF.

The V and J genes are TRBV20-1 and TRBJ1-4, with TRBD1 matching over 7 bases. This CDR3 contains 15 residues. J gave up 4 bases and V 5 bases, and 10 bases lay outside the gene matches. Germline CDR1 reads DFQATT; CDR2 reads SNEGSKA (reference sequence). CDR3 amino acids: CSALDREGGNEKLFF. The DNA for the CDR3 is TGCAGTGCTTTAGACAGGGAGGGGGGTAATGAAAAACTGTTTTTT.

The chain links TRBV11-3 to TRBJ2-1, with D uncertain. V gave up 9 bases and J gave up 3 bases, with 9 bases separating them. The germline V gene encodes CDR1 SGHNT and CDR2 YENEEA. There are 12 residues in the CDR3. The CDR3 nucleotides read TGTGCCAGGAAGGCCCTCTACAATGAGCAGTTCTTC. Translated: CARKALYNEQFF.

This clonotype turned up a few times. The chain recombines TRBV30 with TRBJ2-5; no clear D gene. V was clipped by 5 bases and J by 5 bases, with 21 bases between them. The CDR3 runs 15 residues. CDR1 GTSNPN and CDR2 SVGIG come from the germline V gene (reference sequence). CDR3: CAWAPAPLVGETQYF. The CDR3 DNA is TGTGCCTGGGCCCCGGCCCCCCTGGTGGGGGAGACCCAGTACTTC. Looking up the rest from reference TRBV30 and TRBJ2-5 gives the full variable domain: SQTIHQWPATLVQPVGSPLSLECTVEGTSNPNLYWYRQAAGRGLQLLFYSVGIGQISSEVPQNLSASRPQDRQFILSSKKLLLSDSGFYLCAWAPAPLVGETQYFGPGTRLLVL.

V gene TRBV10-3 combines with J gene TRBJ2-2, with D tentatively TRBD1 or TRBD2 (5 bases each). CDR3 length: 18 residues. V was pared by 10 bases and J by 4 bases, with 28 bases between. From germline, CDR1 is ENHRY and CDR2 SYGVKD. The CDR3 protein is CATGPSSGHERVTGELFF. The CDR3 DNA reads TGTGCCACAGGCCCCTCGAGCGGACACGAACGCGTCACCGGGGAGCTGTTTTTT.

V usage is TRBV7-2 and J usage is TRBJ2-5; D is ambiguous. The ends were cut back, 2 bases at V and 5 bases at J, with 15 bases in the middle. Germline V gives CDR1 SGHTA, CDR2 FQGNSA. The CDR3 has 15 amino acids. CDR3 in amino acids: CASSLSLHSLETQYF. The CDR3 DNA reads TGTGCCAGCAGCTTATCCCTTCACTCCCTGGAGACCCAGTACTTC. The full variable domain, in which reference TRBV7-2 and TRBJ2-5 provide the parts outside the CDR3, is GAGVSQSPSNKVTEKGKDVELRCDPISGHTALYWYRQSLGQGLEFLIYFQGNSAPDKSGLPSDRFSAERTGGSVSTLTIQRTQQEDSAVYLCASSLSLHSLETQYFGPGTRLLVL.

The sample holds a few counts of this clonotype. The rearrangement links TRBV20-1 to TRBJ2-7; 8 bases agree with TRBD2. The germline V gene encodes CDR1 DFQATT and CDR2 SNEGSKA (reference sequence). Trimming took 5 bases from V and 6 from J; bases not matched to a gene: 24. The CDR3 extends over 18 amino acids. The CDR3 region has the DNA TGCAGTGCTTCCTCCATGGGAGGGGGGCTCGGGACTAGTACCGAGCAGTACTTC. Amino acid sequence: CSASSMGGGLGTSTEQYF.

The genes are TRBV6-4 and TRBJ1-4, with D unresolved. The CDR3 sequence is 17 residues long. Trimming pared 7 bases from V and 6 bases from J, leaving 24 bases between. The germline V gene has CDR1 MRHNA and CDR2 SNTAGT. The CDR3 region is CASIRPTLGPADEKLFF. The CDR3, as DNA: TGTGCCAGCATCCGACCAACTCTAGGGCCAGCGGATGAAAAACTGTTTTTT.

V is TRBV7-9 and J is TRBJ1-1; TRBD1 agrees at 7 bases. V lost 7 bases to trimming and J lost 0 bases; unmatched junction nucleotides: 5. CDR1 and CDR2 from the germline V gene are SEHNR and FQNEAQ (reference sequence). The CDR3 has 14 residues. The CDR3 DNA reads TGTGCCAGCACCGAAACAGGGGTGAACACTGAAGCTTTCTTT. It encodes CASTETGVNTEAFF.

The genes are TRBV30 and TRBJ1-5, with 7 bases aligning to TRBD1. Germline values: CDR1 GTSNPN, CDR2 SVGIG (reference sequence). This CDR3 has 13 amino acids. Trimming cost V 4 bases and J 4 bases; bases outside gene matches: 4. In nucleotides, the CDR3 is TGTGCCTGGAAGGACAGGTCAAATCAGCCCCAGCATTTT. Its protein is CAWKDRSNQPQHF.

The CDR3 protein is CSVGRRDRTSGYTF. CDR3 bases: TGCAGCGTTGGTCGCCGGGACAGGACCTCTGGCTACACCTTC. The rearrangement joins TRBV29-1 to TRBJ1-2, with TRBD1 matching over 8 bases. The CDR3 loop spans 14 amino acids. V lost 4 bases to trimming and J lost 7 bases; unmatched junction nucleotides: 11. CDR1 is SQVTM, CDR2 ANQGSEA, per germline.

This chain links TRBV27 with TRBJ2-7; either TRBD1 or TRBD2 may fit D (5 bases each). The V end lost 7 bases, the J end lost 3 bases, and 19 bases lay between the germline ends. CDR1 and CDR2 (germline): MNHEY, SMNVEV (reference sequence). The CDR3 has 15 residues. The CDR3, as DNA: TGTGCCAGCACCCCCGGGGAAGAGACAGACTACGAGCAGTACTTC. The encoded protein is CASTPGEETDYEQYF.

The V and J genes are TRBV5-4 and TRBJ2-1; the match to TRBD1 covers 8 bases. The ends lost 1 base at V and 5 bases at J; junction bases unmatched: 2. The CDR3 loop spans 14 amino acids. Germline-derived CDR1 and CDR2 are SGHNT and YYREEE (reference sequence). The CDR3 region is CASSLKDRDNEQFF. The CDR3 DNA reads as TGTGCCAGCAGCTTGAAGGACAGGGACAATGAGCAGTTCTTC.

J is TRBJ1-1 and V is TRBV7-9; perhaps TRBD1 as D (5 bases). V lost 2 bases to trimming and J lost 4 bases, with 20 bases between them. The CDR3 sequence is 17 residues long. CDR1 is SEHNR, CDR2 FQNEAQ, per germline (reference sequence). CDR3 nucleotide sequence: TGTGCCAGCAGCTTATTGAGCCTCAGGAAGAGGGGCACTGAAGCTTTCTTT. It translates to CASSLLSLRKRGTEAFF.

The CDR3 coding sequence is TGTGCCAGTATTGGGGCTTACACTGAAGCTTTCTTT. It yields the protein CASIGAYTEAFF. The chain links TRBV19 to TRBJ1-1, with a tentative D call TRBD1 (5 bases). V lost 7 bases and J 3 bases, leaving 9 bases between the germline ends. Per the germline V gene, CDR1 is LNHDA and CDR2 is SQIVND (reference sequence). There are 12 residues in the CDR3.

The chain combines TRBV19 with TRBJ2-7; D uncertain. Germline V gene lookup returns CDR1 LNHDA and CDR2 SQIVND (reference sequence). V was cut by 4 bases and J by 7 bases, with 20 bases left in between. The CDR3 length is 15 residues. The CDR3 region is CASSRLLRAATEQYF. The CDR3 DNA sequence: TGTGCCAGTAGTAGATTACTAAGGGCGGCGACGGAGCAGTACTTC.

CDR3 nucleotides: TGTGCCAGCAGCTCCAGGAGCTCTGGAAACACCATATATTTT. This codes for CASSSRSSGNTIYF. The chain is built from TRBV7-2 and TRBJ1-3; D gene ambiguous. The V gene's germline CDR1 is SGHTA and CDR2 FQGNSA. Trimming shortened V by 4 bases and J by 0 bases, and 7 bases separated the two germline ends. CDR3 length: 14 amino acids.

The rearrangement joins TRBV6-1 to TRBJ1-2, with D tentatively TRBD1 (5 bases). Trimming pared 7 bases from V and 6 bases from J, leaving 9 bases between. From germline, CDR1 is MNHNS and CDR2 SASEGT. The CDR3 has 11 amino acids. In nucleotides, the CDR3 is TGTGCCAGCACTCAGGGTAATGGCTACACCTTC. Its protein is CASTQGNGYTF.

The chain links TRBV3-1 to TRBJ2-1; 13 positions match TRBD2. The CDR3 is 17 amino acids. Germline CDR1 is LGHDT and CDR2 is YNNKEL (reference sequence). V lost 5 bases and J lost 5; bases outside the gene matches: 9. The CDR3 coding sequence is TGTGCCAGCAGCACCCGGACTAGCGGGAGCATCAACAATGAGCAGTTCTTC. Amino acid sequence: CASSTRTSGSINNEQFF.

The gene calls are TRBV20-1 and TRBJ2-7, with 10 bases fitting TRBD2. The germline CDR1 and CDR2 sequences are DFQATT and SNEGSKA (reference sequence). The CDR3 contains 16 residues. Trimming removed 8 bases from V and 1 base from J; junction bases left unmatched: 14. The CDR3 bases are TGCAGTACACCGGGACTAGCGCGTTCTAGGTCCTACGAGCAGTACTTC. Encoded protein: CSTPGLARSRSYEQYF.

This clonotype was counted between two and nine times. The V call is TRBV30, the J call TRBJ2-5; D is ambiguous. Between the trimmed V and J ends, which lost 1 base and 5 bases, there was a span of 17 bases. The CDR3 spans 15 residues. Per germline, CDR1 GTSNPN and CDR2 SVGIG (reference sequence). CDR3 sequence reads: CAWSASGPLGETQYF. The CDR3 bases are TGTGCCTGGAGTGCATCCGGTCCCCTAGGTGAGACCCAGTACTTC.

V and J are TRBV19 and TRBJ2-3, with D maybe TRBD1 (6 bases). CDR3 size: 15 residues. V was trimmed by 6 bases and J by 8 bases, leaving 21 bases between them. Germline V gene lookup returns CDR1 LNHDA and CDR2 SQIVND (reference sequence). The CDR3 region has the DNA TGTGCCAGTAGATTAGGGACACACGGTAGTGGTACGCAGTATTTT. Its translation is CASRLGTHGSGTQYF.

The J gene is TRBJ2-2, the V gene TRBV6-2 or TRBV6-3; D is ambiguous. V lost 2 bases and J lost 4, with 14 bases in between. The CDR3 loop spans 16 amino acids. Looked up from germline, CDR1 is MNHEY and CDR2 is SVGEGT. CDR3 region: CASSYPLGSITGELFF. As DNA, the CDR3 is TGTGCCAGCAGTTACCCCTTGGGGTCCATCACCGGGGAGCTGTTTTTT.